This TCR beta chain emerged from a study of patients and donors after allogeneic stem cell transplantation. TCRdb re-derived calls from the RT-PCR reads in MiXCR, one entry per CDR3 protein. Here the sample spans 20,000 or so distinct CDR3 sequences, 35% to 45% being singletons. The CDR3 consists of 14 residues. V lost 3 bases and J 7 bases, leaving 13 bases between the germline ends. The specimen sequenced was blood, either unsorted or a sorted T cell fraction (not recorded which). The receptor's source is a human donor who was either an allogeneic HSCT recipient or a stem cell or donor lymphocyte infusion donor (not recorded which). It is not recorded whose cells these are; they may come from a transplant donor. The chain couples TRBV12-3 or TRBV12-4 to TRBJ2-4; the D is unclear. The CDR3: CASSLAPVGNIQYF. In DNA, the CDR3 is TGTGCCAGCAGTTTGGCCCCCGTAGGGAACATTCAGTACTTC.